The 2 T cell receptor beta chains presented below share a single source sample, sequenced in a study of T-cell memory formation after mild COVID-19. TCRdb used MiXCR to reprocess the 5' RACE reads, holding one entry per CDR3 protein. The table lists 410,000 or so distinct CDR3 sequences, less than 25% of them singletons. The sequenced sample was PBMCs or a T cell subset sorted from them (not recorded which). These TCRs come from an adult woman who had mild COVID-19 (a few samples of this study predate the infection). Cell type and time point are not known.

The gene calls are TRBV9 and TRBJ2-7, with D maybe TRBD1 (8 bases). CDR3 size: 14 residues. Trimming pared 3 bases from V and 5 bases from J, leaving 15 bases between. CDR1 and CDR2 (germline): SGDLS, YYNGEE. This CDR3 is CASSGAGQENEQYF. DNA of the CDR3: TGTGCCAGCAGCGGAGCGGGACAGGAAAACGAGCAGTACTTC.

The V gene is TRBV6-6, the J gene TRBJ1-5, with 7 nucleotides matching TRBD1. V lost 2 bases to trimming and J lost 5 bases; unmatched junction nucleotides: 3. CDR1 and CDR2 from the germline V gene are MNHNY and SVGAGI (reference sequence). CDR3 length: 14 amino acids. The CDR3 loop reads CASSYRDRDQPQHF. The CDR3 DNA is TGTGCCAGCAGTTACCGGGACAGAGATCAGCCCCAGCATTTT.